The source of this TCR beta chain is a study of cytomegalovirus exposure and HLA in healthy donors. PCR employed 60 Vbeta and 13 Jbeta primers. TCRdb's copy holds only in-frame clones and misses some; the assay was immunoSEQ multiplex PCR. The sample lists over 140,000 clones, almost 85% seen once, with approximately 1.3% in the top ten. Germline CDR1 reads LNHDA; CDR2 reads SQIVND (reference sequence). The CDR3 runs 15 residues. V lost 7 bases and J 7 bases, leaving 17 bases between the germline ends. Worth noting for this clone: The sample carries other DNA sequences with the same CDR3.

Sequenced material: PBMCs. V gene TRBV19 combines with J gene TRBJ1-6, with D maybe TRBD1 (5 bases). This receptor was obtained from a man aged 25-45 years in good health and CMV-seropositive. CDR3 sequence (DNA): TGTGCCAGTAAGTCGGGTGGGTCAGGGAATTCACCCCTCCACTTT. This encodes CASKSGGSGNSPLHF.